The clone carrying this T cell receptor (beta chain) was recorded once. Some clones are missing from TCRdb's copy, which holds only in-frame ones; the method was immunoSEQ multiplex PCR. The sample lists about 280,000 clones, roughly 80% occurring once. This record belongs to a study of blood T cell repertoires in COVID-19. At the level of the study: The cDNA or gDNA used as material had been derived from T cells, B-cell-depleted T cells, or PBMCs.

V gave up 4 bases and J gave up 2 bases, with 14 bases separating them. The CDR3 length is 14 residues. Per the germline V gene, CDR1 is SQVTM and CDR2 is ANQGSEA. Participants reported their clinical history, and cohort assignment relied on those reports. Exposed enrollees had met someone with a PCR-confirmed or clinician-diagnosed COVID-19 case at some point within the 2 weeks before study entry. The source is a man aged 40-50 years who had been exposed to COVID-19. This chain uses TRBV29-1 with TRBJ1-1; maybe TRBD1 (6 bases). Sequences were obtained from PBMCs or T cells enriched from blood (not recorded which). This CDR3 reads CSVGWDTANTEAFF. CDR3 coding DNA: TGCAGCGTTGGATGGGACACAGCCAACACTGAAGCTTTCTTT.